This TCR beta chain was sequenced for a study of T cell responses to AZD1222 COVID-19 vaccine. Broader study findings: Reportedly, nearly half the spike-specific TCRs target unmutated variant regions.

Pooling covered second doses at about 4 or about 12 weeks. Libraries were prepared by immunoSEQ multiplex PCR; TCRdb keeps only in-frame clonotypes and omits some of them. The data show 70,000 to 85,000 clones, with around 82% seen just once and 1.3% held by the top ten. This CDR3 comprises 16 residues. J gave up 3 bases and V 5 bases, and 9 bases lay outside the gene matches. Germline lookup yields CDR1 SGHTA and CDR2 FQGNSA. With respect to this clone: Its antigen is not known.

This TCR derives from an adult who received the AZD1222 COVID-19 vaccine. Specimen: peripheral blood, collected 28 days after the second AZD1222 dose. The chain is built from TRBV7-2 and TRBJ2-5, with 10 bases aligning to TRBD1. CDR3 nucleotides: TGTGCCAGCAGCAAATCCTCCGGGACAGGGGAAGAGACCCAGTACTTC. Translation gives CASSKSSGTGEETQYF. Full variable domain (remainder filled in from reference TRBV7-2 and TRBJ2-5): GAGVSQSPSNKVTEKGKDVELRCDPISGHTALYWYRQSLGQGLEFLIYFQGNSAPDKSGLPSDRFSAERTGGSVSTLTIQRTQQEDSAVYLCASSKSSGTGEETQYFGPGTRLLVL.